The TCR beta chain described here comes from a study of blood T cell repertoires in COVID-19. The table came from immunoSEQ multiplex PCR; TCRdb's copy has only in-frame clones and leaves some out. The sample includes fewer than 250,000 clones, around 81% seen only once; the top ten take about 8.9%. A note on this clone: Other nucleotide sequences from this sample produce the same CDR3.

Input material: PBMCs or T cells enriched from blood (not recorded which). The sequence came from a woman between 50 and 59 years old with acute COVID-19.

CDR3 coding DNA: TGTGCCAGCTCACCGAACAGGGACCCTGAAGCTTTCTTT. Translating gives CASSPNRDPEAFF. The chain couples TRBV18 to TRBJ1-1; D is possibly TRBD1 (6 bases). Germline V lookup: CDR1 KGHSH, CDR2 LQKENI. Trimming pared 3 bases from V and 6 bases from J, leaving 11 bases between. CDR3 length: 13 amino acids.